Presented here are 21 T cell receptor beta chains from one specimen sequenced in a study of blood T cell repertoires in COVID-19. Here immunoSEQ multiplex PCR was the method, and the copy in TCRdb shows in-frame clones only, minus some. The table has roughly 250,000 clones, approximately 85% seen once. Material for sequencing was PBMCs or T cells enriched from blood (not recorded which). All receptors derive from a woman aged 50 to 60 who had recovered from COVID-19.

The chain recombines TRBV4-2 with TRBJ2-3; TRBD2 aligns across 7 bases. This CDR3 contains 14 residues. CDR1 is LGHNA, CDR2 YNFKEQ, per germline. The trim removed 4 bases at V and 5 bases at J, leaving 6 bases unmatched. The CDR3 nucleotides are TGTGCCAGCAGCCGAGACCGGGAGGAAGATACGCAGTATTTT. As protein: CASSRDREEDTQYF.

This clone was recorded once. The chain is built from TRBV29-1 and TRBJ2-7; no definite D call. From germline, CDR1 is SQVTM and CDR2 ANQGSEA. This CDR3 has 11 residues. The germline V and J ends were trimmed by 7 bases and 5 bases, with 12 bases remaining between them. CDR3 bases: TGCAGCGCCGTAGACTGGAACGAGCAGTACTTC. It specifies CSAVDWNEQYF.

In the case of this clone: A much more abundant neighbour one base away suggests this may be a read error. The rearrangement uses TRBV28 and TRBJ1-2; D unresolved. CDR1 and CDR2 (germline): MDHEN, SYDVKM. V was trimmed by 3 bases and J by 0 bases, leaving 8 bases between them. This CDR3 is 14 amino acids long. In DNA form, the CDR3 reads TGTGCCAGCAGTTTTTTAGACACTAACTATGGCTACACCTTC. Its translation is CASSFLDTNYGYTF.

The CDR3 reads CASSGSPAKNIQYF. In nucleotides, the CDR3 is TGTGCCAGTAGCGGGTCCCCTGCCAAAAACATTCAGTACTTC. The V call is TRBV19, the J call TRBJ2-4, with D hard to call. The germline V and J ends were trimmed by 6 bases and 1 base, with 10 bases remaining between them. CDR1 is LNHDA, CDR2 SQIVND, per germline (reference sequence). This CDR3 is built from 14 residues.

The chain has TRBV27 and TRBJ2-3; 10 positions match TRBD1. Germline trimming cut 6 bases from V and 3 bases from J; bases unmatched to any gene: 0. Germline assignment: CDR1 MNHEY and CDR2 SMNVEV (reference sequence). The CDR3 has 13 residues. The CDR3: CASRGQGTDTQYF. CDR3 DNA: TGTGCCAGCAGGGGACAGGGGACAGATACGCAGTATTTT.

The gene calls are TRBV4-1 and TRBJ2-7; 9 bases align to TRBD2. The trim removed 4 bases at V and 3 bases at J, leaving 7 bases unmatched. In germline, CDR1 is MGHRA, CDR2 YSYEKL. CDR3 length: 15 amino acids. CDR3 in amino acids: CASSPSTSGLYEQYF. For the CDR3, the DNA is TGCGCCAGCAGCCCCTCGACTAGCGGACTCTACGAGCAGTACTTC.

This clone was seen a handful of times. The chain employs TRBV9 and TRBJ2-5, with TRBD2 matching over 12 bases. The V segment lost 3 bases and the J segment 5 bases; nucleotides outside the gene matches: 5. Looked up from germline, CDR1 is SGDLS and CDR2 is YYNGEE. This CDR3 comprises 15 residues. The CDR3 DNA reads TGTGCCAGCAGCGCACGACTAGCGGGAGACGAGACCCAGTACTTC. It specifies CASSARLAGDETQYF.

The table lists this clone with a count of one. The chain links TRBV20-1 to TRBJ2-7; 8 nucleotides line up with TRBD2. The trim removed 3 bases at V and 4 bases at J, leaving 5 bases unmatched. The CDR3 is 13 residues long. CDR1 and CDR2 from the germline V gene are DFQATT and SNEGSKA (reference sequence). The CDR3 DNA sequence: TGCAGTGCTAGTGGTAGCGGGGTGTACGAGCAGTACTTC. This gives the protein CSASGSGVYEQYF.

This clone is a singleton in its sample. V is TRBV11-2 and J is TRBJ1-1, with D possibly being TRBD1 (5 bases). In germline, CDR1 is SGHAT, CDR2 FQNNGV. Trimming cost V 3 bases and J 6 bases, with 11 bases left between them. The CDR3 has 13 residues. DNA for the CDR3: TGTGCCAGCAGCTTCTCAGGGCCATCTGAAGCTTTCTTT. Amino acid sequence: CASSFSGPSEAFF.

This clone was detected only a few times. The V and J genes are TRBV7-8 and TRBJ2-7; D possibly corresponds to TRBD2 (5 bases). V lost 2 bases, J lost 6 bases, and 8 bases lay in between. In germline, CDR1 is SGHVS, CDR2 FQNEAQ. This CDR3 has 12 amino acids. This chain's CDR3 is CASSLTEAEQYF. DNA for the CDR3: TGTGCCAGCAGCTTAACGGAGGCCGAGCAGTACTTC.

The chain carries TRBV27 and TRBJ2-1, with a tentative D call TRBD2 (5 bases). The CDR3 is 15 amino acids. Germline V gene sequence: CDR1 MNHEY, CDR2 SMNVEV (reference sequence). Trimming took off 2 bases at V and 0 bases at J, with 8 bases between the two ends. The CDR3 bases are TGTGCCAGCAGTTTAGAGCGGAGCTCCTACAATGAGCAGTTCTTC. Protein: CASSLERSSYNEQFF.

This chain connects TRBV7-9 to TRBJ2-1, with TRBD2 identical over 7 bases. Looked up from germline, CDR1 is SEHNR and CDR2 is FQNEAQ (reference sequence). This CDR3 is built from 15 residues. V was clipped by 0 bases and J by 8 bases; unmatched bases: 7. Here the CDR3 DNA reads TGTGCCAGCAGCTTAGCGCGGGGGAGGCGCTATGAGCAGTTCTTC. The encoded protein is CASSLARGRRYEQFF. Full variable domain (rest looked up from reference TRBV7-9 and TRBJ2-1): DTGVSQNPRHKITKRGQNVTFRCDPISEHNRLYWYRQTLGQGPEFLTYFQNEAQLEKSRLLSDRFSAERPKGSFSTLEIQRTEQGDSAMYLCASSLARGRRYEQFFGPGTRLTVL.

J is TRBJ2-2 and V is TRBV19; D is ambiguous. Germline V gene data show CDR1 as LNHDA and CDR2 as SQIVND (reference sequence). The V end was cut by 2 bases, the J end by 1 base, with 8 bases between. The CDR3 runs to 15 residues. The CDR3 DNA reads TGTGCCAGTAGTATAAACATACAGAACACCGGGGAGCTGTTTTTT. Its protein is CASSINIQNTGELFF.

CDR3 in DNA: TGTGCCAGCACCGGGACAGGGAGGCGGGCTAATGAAAAACTGTTTTTT. Amino acids: CASTGTGRRANEKLFF. The V call is TRBV28, the J call TRBJ1-4, with TRBD1 matching over 9 bases. Germline CDR1 is MDHEN and CDR2 is SYDVKM. This CDR3 region has 16 residues. The trim removed 7 bases at V and 3 bases at J, leaving 9 bases unmatched.

The chain combines TRBV7-3 with TRBJ2-4; D is possibly TRBD2 (5 bases). V lost 2 bases to trimming and J lost 0 bases, with 8 bases between them. Germline V gives CDR1 SGHTA, CDR2 FQGTGA. The CDR3 spans 15 residues. The DNA of the CDR3 is TGTGCCAGCAGCTTATTGGCGGGAGCCAAAAACATTCAGTACTTC. Its protein is CASSLLAGAKNIQYF.

The chain combines TRBV27 with TRBJ2-1, with TRBD2 matching 14 bases. Germline CDR1 is MNHEY and CDR2 is SMNVEV (reference sequence). The CDR3 has 16 residues. With 5 bases clipped from V and 8 bases from J, the junction kept 8 bases outside the gene matches. CDR3 nucleotides: TGTGCCAGCAGTCCCTACCCGGGACTAGCGGGAGATGAGCAGTTCTTC. Its translation is CASSPYPGLAGDEQFF.

The V and J genes are TRBV7-2 and TRBJ2-1; TRBD2 is a possible D gene (5 bases). V dropped 0 bases and J dropped 4 bases, with 16 bases sitting between them. This CDR3 comprises 17 residues. Germline V CDR1 and CDR2: SGHTA, FQGNSA. This CDR3 is CASSLALRLAGYNEQFF. In DNA, the CDR3 is TGTGCCAGCAGCTTAGCGCTAAGGTTGGCGGGTTACAATGAGCAGTTCTTC.

The J gene is TRBJ2-1, the V gene TRBV5-1; 7 positions agree with TRBD2. The CDR3 consists of 13 residues. Germline V gene sequence: CDR1 SGHRS, CDR2 YFSETQ. V lost 7 bases and J lost 4; bases outside the gene matches: 5. The CDR3 here is CASGIAGYNEQFF. CDR3 nucleotide sequence: TGCGCCAGCGGAATAGCGGGTTACAATGAGCAGTTCTTC.

The chain combines TRBV14 with TRBJ2-1, with 7 positions matching TRBD2. Looked up from germline, CDR1 is SGHDN and CDR2 is FVKESK. The CDR3 sequence is 17 residues long. V shed 4 bases, J shed 5 bases, and the junction held 14 bases outside the gene matches. CDR3 protein: CASSPRRGGPGDNEQFF. The DNA of the CDR3 is TGTGCCAGCAGCCCTCGTAGGGGAGGGCCCGGGGACAATGAGCAGTTCTTC.

The chain carries TRBV7-9 and TRBJ2-2; perhaps TRBD2 as D (6 bases). The CDR3 has 16 amino acids. V lost 3 bases, J lost 2 bases, and 13 bases lay in between. CDR1 and CDR2 (germline): SEHNR, FQNEAQ (reference sequence). The CDR3 bases are TGTGCCAGCAGCTTCGCAGCGGGCATCAACACCGGGGAGCTGTTTTTT. Amino acid sequence: CASSFAAGINTGELFF.

This chain joins TRBV18 and TRBJ2-7; D is perhaps TRBD2 (5 bases). V was cut by 3 bases and J by 4 bases, with 22 bases left in between. The CDR3 totals 17 residues. Germline CDR1 reads KGHSH; CDR2 reads LQKENI. CDR3: CASSPPGRNTGKYEQYF. The CDR3, as DNA: TGTGCCAGCTCACCCCCCGGCCGTAACACCGGGAAGTACGAGCAGTACTTC. Based on the CDR3 plus reference TRBV18 and TRBJ2-7, the full variable domain is NAGVMQNPRHLVRRRGQEARLRCSPMKGHSHVYWYRQLPEEGLKFMVYLQKENIIDESGMPKERFSAEFPKEGPSILRIQQVVRGDSAAYFCASSPPGRNTGKYEQYFGPGTRLTVT.